This T cell receptor (beta chain) was retrieved from a study of T-cell memory formation after mild COVID-19. After 5'RACE with constant-segment primers, TCR alpha and TCR beta cDNA libraries carrying sample barcodes and UMIs were obtained. MiXCR, applied by TCRdb to the 5' RACE reads, yields one record per CDR3 protein. This sample carries about 180,000 distinct CDR3 sequences, under 20% of them seen once, and the ten largest clones take just over 2%. Study results and limitations: Balance between CD4 and CD8 was seen in clones contracting day 15 to 85, and a CD4+ lean was seen in later expanders.

Concerning this clonotype itself: Its antigen is not known.

J gave up 2 bases and V 7 bases, and 5 bases lay outside the gene matches. The CDR3 length is 14 residues. Germline CDR1 and CDR2: KGHDR and SFDVKD. The rearrangement links TRBV24-1 to TRBJ2-7; TRBD2 agrees at 9 bases. The sample was PBMCs or a T cell subset sorted from them (not recorded which). This TCR was sampled from an adult woman who had mild COVID-19 (a few samples of this study predate the infection). Cell type and time point are not known. Written as DNA, the CDR3 is TGTGCCACCAGCGCGGGAGGGGGCACCTACGAGCAGTACTTC. This codes for CATSAGGGTYEQYF.